This TCR beta chain was identified during a study of blood T cell repertoires in COVID-19. The CDR3 consists of 15 residues. Between the trimmed V and J ends, which lost 4 bases and 8 bases, there was a span of 17 bases. Germline V lookup: CDR1 SGHAT, CDR2 FQNNGV. Here immunoSEQ multiplex PCR was the method, and the copy in TCRdb shows in-frame clones only, minus some. Of about 240,000 clones listed, approximately 80% were seen once; the top ten hold approximately 1.8%. J is TRBJ1-4 and V is TRBV11-2; D is perhaps TRBD1 (6 bases). Sequences were obtained from peripheral blood. The clonotype was recovered from a man aged 25 to 40 who had recovered from COVID-19. The DNA for the CDR3 is TGTGCCAGCAGCTCGTCCAGGGGCGGTGGGGAAAAACTGTTTTTT. Translated, it gives CASSSSRGGGEKLFF.